This section outlines one T cell receptor beta chain sequence together with its context. The data are from a study of T cell changes during pregnancy in multiple sclerosis. V dropped 4 bases and J dropped 5; count of bases not matched to a gene: 5. Germline V gene sequence: CDR1 MDHEN, CDR2 SYDVKM. CDR3 length: 15 residues. The method was immunoSEQ multiplex PCR; TCRdb's version includes in-frame clones alone and lacks a portion of them. Of approximately 61,000 clones in the sample, approximately 85% were seen once. The receptor's source is a female donor with multiple sclerosis, enrolled in a pregnancy study. This specimen was peripheral blood, taken in the first trimester of pregnancy. V gene TRBV28 combines with J gene TRBJ2-7, with TRBD2 matching over 13 bases. The CDR3, as DNA: TGTGCCAGCAGTTCGGGACTAGCGGGGTCCCACGAGCAGTACTTC. This gives the protein CASSSGLAGSHEQYF.